This passage covers 17 T cell receptor beta chains from one sample sequenced in a study of T cell responses to AZD1222 COVID-19 vaccine. The assay was immunoSEQ multiplex PCR, and TCRdb's table has in-frame clones only and misses some. Of around 66,000 clones listed, about four fifths are singletons. The sample in question was peripheral blood, obtained on day 0 of MenACWY control vaccination. The receptors were sampled from an adult in good health.

The chain couples TRBV28 to TRBJ2-3; D is unclear. With 4 bases removed from V and 2 bases from J, the gap between germline ends came to 13 bases. Germline assignment: CDR1 MDHEN and CDR2 SYDVKM. The CDR3 runs to 15 residues. Here the CDR3 DNA reads TGTGCCAGCAGTTCCCCTCCAACACTCACAGATACGCAGTATTTT. This gives the protein CASSSPPTLTDTQYF.

In its sample, this clone was seen once. The J gene is TRBJ2-3, the V gene TRBV3-1 (or the pseudogene TRBV3-2); D is ambiguous. The CDR3 is made up of 12 amino acids. Trimming left V 2 bases short and J 8 bases short, with 8 bases between. Germline lookup yields CDR1 LGHDT and CDR2 YNNKEL (reference sequence). The CDR3 here is CASSQSGGTQYF. The CDR3 DNA sequence: TGTGCCAGCAGCCAAAGTGGTGGTACGCAGTATTTT.

The rearrangement links TRBV13 to TRBJ2-3, with 16 bases fitting TRBD2. The CDR3 is 19 amino acids. Germline CDR1 is PRHDT and CDR2 is FYEKMQ (reference sequence). Unmatched junction bases numbered 11, after V lost 5 bases and J lost 3 bases. The CDR3 DNA reads TGTGCCAGCAGCGGAGTGGGGACTAGCGGGGGGGCCCGGACAGATACGCAGTATTTT. Translating it yields CASSGVGTSGGARTDTQYF.

The chain joins TRBV7-3 to TRBJ2-6; D could derive from TRBD1 or TRBD2 (6 bases each). Germline V gene sequence: CDR1 SGHTA, CDR2 FQGTGA. The CDR3 covers 15 residues. Trimming took 3 bases from V and 5 from J, leaving 11 bases between them. DNA for the CDR3: TGTGCCAGCAGCTTTGAGGGGGGCAGGGCCAACGTCCTGACTTTC. It codes for CASSFEGGRANVLTF.

V and J are TRBV5-1 and TRBJ2-7; TRBD2 agrees at 8 bases. The CDR3 is made up of 15 amino acids. The germline V gene encodes CDR1 SGHRS and CDR2 YFSETQ. The V gene end was trimmed by 0 bases and the J gene end by 3 bases; junction bases not matched to a gene: 5. DNA of the CDR3: TGCGCCAGCAGCTTGGAACTAGCGGTGAGCTACGAGCAGTACTTC. Translation gives CASSLELAVSYEQYF.

The chain carries TRBV28 and TRBJ1-1; D possibly corresponds to TRBD1 (5 bases). The CDR3 is 16 amino acids. Trimming took 4 bases from V and 5 from J, leaving 20 bases between them. Per germline, CDR1 MDHEN and CDR2 SYDVKM. CDR3 loop: CASSYLHLTDPTEAFF. The CDR3 DNA reads as TGTGCCAGCAGTTATCTCCATTTGACAGACCCAACTGAAGCTTTCTTT.

The chain joins TRBV6-5 to TRBJ1-1; tentative D call: TRBD1 (5 bases). Trimming pared 0 bases from V and 0 bases from J, leaving 11 bases between. CDR3 size: 16 residues. Germline V CDR1 and CDR2: MNHEY, SVGAGI. DNA of the CDR3: TGTGCCAGCAGTTACTCGAGGGGCAGGATGAACACTGAAGCTTTCTTT. This encodes CASSYSRGRMNTEAFF.

The J gene is TRBJ1-6, the V gene TRBV11-2, with D maybe TRBD1 (6 bases). CDR1 is SGHAT and CDR2 is FQNNGV in the germline V gene. V was shortened by 5 bases and J by 6 bases, with 8 bases between the two germline ends. The CDR3 runs to 13 residues. CDR3 DNA: TGTGCCAGCAGCGGGACAAGTAATTCACCCCTCCACTTT. Residues: CASSGTSNSPLHF.

This clone ranks as large. The chain links TRBV2 to TRBJ2-5; the D gene is possibly TRBD1 (5 bases). The CDR3 spans 13 residues. The ends were cut back, 6 bases at V and 5 bases at J, with 13 bases in the middle. CDR1 SNHLY and CDR2 FYNNEI come from the germline V gene. The CDR3 DNA follows: TGTGCCAGCAGGACAGCCCCTTCCGAGACCCAGTACTTC. Its protein product is CASRTAPSETQYF.

In its sample, this clone was seen once. The rearrangement links TRBV11-2 to TRBJ2-7, with D unclear. The CDR3 has 14 amino acids. V gave up 5 bases and J gave up 2 bases, with 13 bases separating them. Germline assignment: CDR1 SGHAT and CDR2 FQNNGV. CDR3 DNA sequence: TGTGCCAGCAGCCGGATACTTCGTCCCTACGAGCAGTACTTC. Protein sequence: CASSRILRPYEQYF.

This chain links TRBV19 with TRBJ2-1, with D unclear. V was shortened by 6 bases and J by 0 bases, with 9 bases between the two germline ends. CDR3 length: 14 amino acids. Germline CDR1 and CDR2: LNHDA and SQIVND (reference sequence). The CDR3 nucleotides are TGTGCCAGTAGGGCCAGGAGCTCCTACAATGAGCAGTTCTTC. Its translation is CASRARSSYNEQFF.

The rearrangement uses TRBV7-2 and TRBJ2-7, with 7 bases matching TRBD1. The CDR3 sequence is 14 residues long. The V and J ends lost 5 bases and 5 bases, in that order; junction bases with no gene match: 9. Germline V gives CDR1 SGHTA, CDR2 FQGNSA. CDR3 nucleotides: TGTGCCAGCAGCCCCGACAGGGCTCCCAACGAGCAGTACTTC. This sequence encodes CASSPDRAPNEQYF.

The chain has TRBV4-1 and TRBJ1-5, with 10 bases fitting TRBD1. Germline CDR1 reads MGHRA; CDR2 reads YSYEKL. With V trimmed by 3 bases and J by 9 bases, 2 bases remained unmatched. This CDR3 is built from 13 residues. The CDR3 DNA is TGCGCCAGCAGCCAGGGACAGGGGCTGCCCCAGCATTTT. Its translation: CASSQGQGLPQHF.

The chain couples TRBV28 to TRBJ2-5; 12 bases are shared with TRBD2. The CDR3 spans 15 residues. Germline loops: CDR1 MDHEN, CDR2 SYDVKM. V shed 5 bases and J 2 bases; nucleotides not matched to a gene: 3. DNA of the CDR3: TGTGCCAGCAGTCTCACTAGCGGGAGGCAAGAGACCCAGTACTTC. As protein: CASSLTSGRQETQYF.

V usage is TRBV9 and J usage is TRBJ2-3; 9 nucleotides match TRBD2. In germline, CDR1 is SGDLS, CDR2 YYNGEE. The CDR3 loop spans 14 amino acids. J lost 1 base, V lost 3 bases, and 0 bases had no gene match. The CDR3 sequence is CASSGTSGTDTQYF. CDR3 coding DNA: TGTGCCAGCAGCGGGACTAGCGGCACAGATACGCAGTATTTT.

The chain recombines TRBV11-1 with TRBJ2-1, with D maybe TRBD2 (5 bases). The length of the CDR3 is 11 residues. Germline V gene sequence: CDR1 SGHAT, CDR2 FQDESV (reference sequence). V was clipped by 3 bases and J by 9 bases, with 6 bases between them. CDR3 amino acids: CASSFGVEQFF. The CDR3 nucleotides are TGTGCCAGCAGCTTCGGGGTTGAGCAGTTCTTC. The full variable domain, completed using reference TRBV11-1 and TRBJ2-1, is EAEVAQSPRYKITEKSQAVAFWCDPISGHATLYWYRQILGQGPELLVQFQDESVVDDSQLPKDRFSAERLKGVDSTLKIQPAELGDSAMYLCASSFGVEQFFGPGTRLTVL.

The CDR3 here is CASSLGTGRYGYTF. The CDR3 DNA reads as TGTGCCAGCAGCTTGGGGACAGGGCGATATGGCTACACCTTC. The chain is built from TRBV11-2 and TRBJ1-2; 9 bases agree with TRBD1. The CDR3 spans 14 residues. V was pared by 3 bases and J by 5 bases, with 4 bases of the junction left unmatched. The germline CDR1 and CDR2 sequences are SGHAT and FQNNGV.